The next 27 T cell receptor beta chains were all read from a single sample in a study of post-analysis software for immune sequencing data. General study results and limits: Patients had higher frequencies than controls of roughly five TRBV segments, including TRBV5-6, TRBV5-1 and TRBV20-1.

Antigens for these TCRs are unknown. cDNA libraries of TCR beta carried unique molecular identifiers. TCRdb re-analysed the PCR reads in MiXCR, keeping a single row per CDR3 protein. The data show about 540,000 distinct CDR3 sequences, around 31% seen once. Sequenced: blood. The receptors were sampled from a girl between 2 and 17 years old with multiple sclerosis.

Only one count was recorded for this clonotype. The chain employs TRBV24-1 and TRBJ2-1; D is perhaps TRBD1 (5 bases). The CDR3 extends over 15 amino acids. Per the germline V gene, CDR1 is KGHDR and CDR2 is SFDVKD. V was clipped by 7 bases and J by 2 bases, with 14 bases between them. The CDR3 DNA reads TGTGCCACCAGCCGAAGCAGGGCAACCTACAATGAGCAGTTCTTC. Its protein is CATSRSRATYNEQFF.

This chain uses TRBV5-1 with TRBJ1-1; 7 nucleotides agree with TRBD1. V lost 4 bases, J lost 4 bases, and 10 bases stayed unmatched. Germline V gene data show CDR1 as SGHRS and CDR2 as YFSETQ. The CDR3 contains 15 residues. The CDR3 protein is CASSGGNRGGTEAFF. The CDR3 DNA reads TGCGCCAGCAGCGGGGGGAACAGGGGAGGCACTGAAGCTTTCTTT.

The V call is TRBV12-3 or TRBV12-4, the J call TRBJ1-1, with a possible D match to TRBD1 (6 bases). This CDR3 has 16 amino acids. V was shortened by 5 bases and J by 5 bases, with 21 bases between the two germline ends. CDR3 loop: CASSPYFGGSLTEAFF. The CDR3 DNA follows: TGTGCCAGCAGTCCTTATTTTGGGGGCTCCTTGACTGAAGCTTTCTTT.

The chain recombines TRBV12-3 or TRBV12-4 with TRBJ2-3, with 12 bases matching TRBD2. The CDR3 has 16 residues. The V and J ends lost 3 bases and 6 bases, in that order; junction bases with no gene match: 7. The CDR3 DNA sequence: TGTGCCAGCAGTTTGGCTAGCGGGGGGGCTGGGGATACGCAGTATTTT. Protein sequence: CASSLASGGAGDTQYF.

V gene TRBV20-1 combines with J gene TRBJ2-1; the D gene is possibly TRBD1 (5 bases). V dropped 6 bases and J dropped 0 bases, with 15 bases sitting between them. This CDR3 has 15 residues. In germline, CDR1 is DFQATT, CDR2 SNEGSKA (reference sequence). In DNA, the CDR3 is TGCAGTGCAGAACCCCCAGGGCTCTCCTACAATGAGCAGTTCTTC. This sequence encodes CSAEPPGLSYNEQFF.

The table lists this clonotype with a few counts. This sequence joins TRBV28 and TRBJ2-5, with D perhaps TRBD1 or TRBD2 (5 bases each). Germline lookup yields CDR1 MDHEN and CDR2 SYDVKM. CDR3 length equals 14 residues. Trimming cost V 7 bases and J 1 base, with 13 bases left between them. The CDR3 bases are TGTGCCAGCAACTTTGTGGGGGTCCAAGAGACCCAGTACTTC. Its translation is CASNFVGVQETQYF.

The chain recombines TRBV29-1 with TRBJ2-1; D is unresolved. There are 13 residues in the CDR3. V lost 3 bases, J lost 6 bases, and 12 bases lay in between. Germline-derived CDR1 and CDR2 are SQVTM and ANQGSEA. Here the CDR3 reads CSVDAGKVNEQFF. In nucleotides, the CDR3 is TGCAGCGTTGATGCCGGAAAGGTCAATGAGCAGTTCTTC.

In regard to this clonotype: A much larger clone lies one base from this, so it may be a read error. This sequence joins TRBV15 and TRBJ2-3; tentative D call: TRBD2 (6 bases). CDR1 is LNHNV and CDR2 is YYDKDF in the germline V gene (reference sequence). The CDR3 loop spans 17 amino acids. The CDR3: CATSRDGQATSTDTKYF. The CDR3 DNA reads as TGTGCCACCAGCAGAGATGGGCAGGCCACTAGCACAGATACGAAGTATTTT.

The chain uses TRBV12-3 or TRBV12-4 and TRBJ2-7; D might be TRBD2 (5 bases). Trimming shortened V by 9 bases and J by 2 bases, and 14 bases separated the two germline ends. The CDR3 has 13 residues. The CDR3 sequence: CASSVRHPYEQYF. The CDR3 DNA reads TGTGCCAGTAGCGTAAGGCATCCCTACGAGCAGTACTTC.

This clonotype appeared a few times. The rearrangement links TRBV11-2 to TRBJ2-5; D is undetermined. The V gene's germline CDR1 is SGHAT and CDR2 FQNNGV. The CDR3 covers 14 residues. Trimming took off 0 bases at V and 0 bases at J, with 5 bases between the two ends. The CDR3: CASSLESYQETQYF. The CDR3 DNA follows: TGTGCCAGCAGCTTAGAATCCTACCAAGAGACCCAGTACTTC.

This clonotype was found once. The chain couples TRBV18 to TRBJ2-1; D is unclear. Germline V lookup: CDR1 KGHSH, CDR2 LQKENI. The CDR3 covers 15 residues. Trimming left V 3 bases short and J 3 bases short, with 12 bases between. CDR3 nucleotide sequence: TGTGCCAGCTCACCGTCTGGGGATCTCTACAATGAGCAGTTCTTC. As protein: CASSPSGDLYNEQFF.

This clonotype was detected only once. The rearrangement uses TRBV29-1 and TRBJ1-2; D gene unclear. This CDR3 has 14 amino acids. The V and J ends lost 1 base and 2 bases respectively, with 11 bases between them. The V gene's germline CDR1 is SQVTM and CDR2 ANQGSEA. CDR3 DNA: TGCAGCGTTGAAGGGCCCTTTCTGAACTATGGCTACACCTTC. It yields the protein CSVEGPFLNYGYTF. The full variable domain, its missing parts supplied by reference TRBV29-1 and TRBJ1-2, is SAVISQKPSRDICQRGTSLTIQCQVDSQVTMMFWYRQQPGQSLTLIATANQGSEATYESGFVIDKFPISRPNLTFSTLTVSNMSPEDSSIYLCSVEGPFLNYGYTFGSGTRLTVV.

With regard to this clonotype: A much larger clone lies one base from this, so it may be a read error. V and J are TRBV4-1 and TRBJ1-2, with 10 positions matching TRBD1. Trimming at V came to 3 bases and at J to 4 bases, leaving 8 bases not matched to a gene. The germline V gene has CDR1 MGHRA and CDR2 YSYEKL. This CDR3 has 16 amino acids. This CDR3 reads CASSQAGTGDTYGYTF. For the CDR3, the DNA is TGCGCCAGCAGCCAGGCAGGGACAGGGGACACCTATGGCTACACCTTC.

This clonotype was detected a few times. This sequence joins TRBV20-1 and TRBJ2-5, with 7 bases that match TRBD2. The junction had 17 bases not matched to a gene; V was cut back by 6 bases and J by 4 bases. Germline lookup yields CDR1 DFQATT and CDR2 SNEGSKA (reference sequence). The CDR3 consists of 16 residues. CDR3 sequence (DNA): TGCAGTGCCCACTCCACAGCGGGCTGGGGGGGAGAGACCCAGTACTTC. Amino acid sequence: CSAHSTAGWGGETQYF.

This clonotype was recorded a few times. The chain is built from TRBV7-9 and TRBJ2-7; possibly TRBD1 for D (6 bases). The CDR3 has 16 amino acids. Trimming left V 0 bases short and J 3 bases short, with 15 bases between. Per germline, CDR1 SEHNR and CDR2 FQNEAQ (reference sequence). The CDR3 sequence is CASSLATGHGLYEQYF. The CDR3 nucleotides are TGTGCCAGCAGCTTAGCGACAGGACACGGGCTCTACGAGCAGTACTTC.

This clonotype was seen a few times. The chain has TRBV4-1 and TRBJ2-7; a weak D match, TRBD1 (6 bases). V was clipped by 4 bases and J by 2 bases, with 15 bases between them. Germline values: CDR1 MGHRA, CDR2 YSYEKL. The CDR3 runs 15 residues. The CDR3 DNA sequence: TGCGCCAGCAGCCCCTTTGTAGGGGGAGCCTACGAGCAGTACTTC. Protein: CASSPFVGGAYEQYF.

There are a few counts of this clonotype. This sequence joins TRBV12-3 or TRBV12-4 and TRBJ2-2; D might be TRBD2 (6 bases). This CDR3 comprises 16 residues. V was pared by 6 bases and J by 1 base, with 15 bases between. CDR3: CASRYTGDLNTGELFF. CDR3 DNA sequence: TGTGCCAGCAGGTACACGGGGGACTTGAACACCGGGGAGCTGTTTTTT.

This sequence joins TRBV11-2 and TRBJ2-4, with TRBD1 identical over 9 bases. The V gene end was trimmed by 5 bases and the J gene end by 13 bases; junction bases not matched to a gene: 21. CDR3 length: 17 amino acids. Germline CDR1 reads SGHAT; CDR2 reads FQNNGV. This chain's CDR3 is CASSTGLGGQGYLEQYF. The CDR3 region has the DNA TGTGCCAGCAGCACCGGCCTAGGGGGACAGGGCTATTTAGAGCAGTACTTC.

This chain links TRBV7-2 with TRBJ2-7; D possibly corresponds to TRBD1 (6 bases). Germline V gene lookup returns CDR1 SGHTA and CDR2 FQGNSA. The CDR3 consists of 13 residues. Trimming pared 5 bases from V and 6 bases from J, leaving 14 bases between. The CDR3 nucleotides read TGTGCCAGCAGCCGTAACAGGGCGGGCGAGCAGTACTTC. Its protein is CASSRNRAGEQYF.

The chain recombines TRBV11-2 with TRBJ1-1; a possible D gene is TRBD1 (5 bases). This CDR3 has 15 residues. The V end lost 5 bases, the J end lost 3 bases, and 16 bases lay between the germline ends. CDR1 and CDR2 from the germline V gene are SGHAT and FQNNGV. The CDR3 here is CASSALTGAYTEAFF. CDR3 DNA sequence: TGTGCCAGCAGCGCCCTAACCGGGGCCTACACTGAAGCTTTCTTT.

This clonotype was counted between two and nine times. The chain uses TRBV3-1 and TRBJ1-1; D is possibly TRBD1 (6 bases). The V gene lost 8 bases and the J gene lost 0 bases, with 13 bases spanning the gap. Germline CDR1 LGHDT, CDR2 YNNKEL (reference sequence). The CDR3 is 14 residues long. The CDR3 DNA reads as TGTGCCAGCGGAAACAGGGCCCTGAACACTGAAGCTTTCTTT. It specifies CASGNRALNTEAFF.

J is TRBJ2-3 and V is TRBV13, with D unresolved. CDR3 length equals 15 residues. With 5 bases removed from V and 1 base from J, the gap between germline ends came to 13 bases. Germline CDR1 is PRHDT and CDR2 is FYEKMQ (reference sequence). CDR3 loop: CASSPEAHRTDTQYF. CDR3 sequence (DNA): TGTGCCAGCAGCCCCGAGGCCCACCGCACAGATACGCAGTATTTT.

This clonotype appeared a few times. The chain uses TRBV7-6 and TRBJ1-6; D is possibly TRBD1 (5 bases). CDR3 length: 15 amino acids. The germline V gene encodes CDR1 SGHVS and CDR2 FNYEAQ. V dropped 2 bases and J dropped 5 bases, with 10 bases sitting between them. The CDR3 coding sequence is TGTGCCAGCAGCTTATCCCAGGGACATAATTCACCCCTCCACTTT. It specifies CASSLSQGHNSPLHF.

The J gene is TRBJ2-7, the V gene TRBV7-9; tentative D call: TRBD1 (6 bases). The CDR3 runs to 12 residues. Trimming pared 9 bases from V and 0 bases from J, leaving 9 bases between. From germline, CDR1 is SEHNR and CDR2 FQNEAQ (reference sequence). DNA for the CDR3: TGTGCCAGAAGGGGGAGCTCCTACGAGCAGTACTTC. This sequence encodes CARRGSSYEQYF.

The gene calls are TRBV6-2 or TRBV6-3 and TRBJ2-1; 11 nucleotides agree with TRBD1. The CDR3 consists of 15 residues. CDR1 MNHEY and CDR2 SVGEGT come from the germline V gene. The J segment lost 8 bases and the V segment lost 2 bases, leaving 5 bases of the junction unmatched. DNA of the CDR3: TGTGCCAGCAGTTACGGACAGGGGGCTAGGGATGAGCAGTTCTTC. Translated, it gives CASSYGQGARDEQFF.

In its sample, this clonotype was seen a few times. The chain employs TRBV5-1 and TRBJ1-4; D is unclear. This CDR3 is built from 14 residues. The V gene's germline CDR1 is SGHRS and CDR2 YFSETQ. Trimming left V 2 bases short and J 8 bases short, with 13 bases between. CDR3 amino acids: CASSFAGRVEKLFF. As DNA, the CDR3 is TGCGCCAGCAGCTTTGCCGGTCGAGTCGAAAAACTGTTTTTT.

The chain couples TRBV15 to TRBJ2-3, with D uncertain. Germline-derived CDR1 and CDR2 are LNHNV and YYDKDF (reference sequence). This CDR3 has 13 amino acids. V dropped 3 bases and J dropped 0 bases, with 4 bases sitting between them. This CDR3 reads CATSRESTDTQYF. The CDR3 coding sequence is TGTGCCACCAGCAGGGAGAGCACAGATACGCAGTATTTT. Full variable domain (remainder filled in from reference TRBV15 and TRBJ2-3): DAMVIQNPRYQVTQFGKPVTLSCSQTLNHNVMYWYQQKSSQAPKLLFHYYDKDFNNEADTPDNFQSRRPNTSFCFLDIRSPGLGDTAMYLCATSRESTDTQYFGPGTRLTVL.